This TCR beta chain was obtained from a study of radiotherapy plus CTLA-4 blockade in lung cancer. Study details: Among all patients, more than 15% showed objective responses, while roughly 34% had disease control.

Study-wide results and limits: Early blood T cell clone dynamics reportedly forecast response best, with interferon-beta.

On this clone itself: Its target is not known.

Assay: immunoSEQ multiplex PCR; the TCRdb copy retains only in-frame clones and omits some. The profile covers about 46,000 clones, with roughly 80% appearing a single time and 8.5% taken by the ten largest. CDR1 is SGDLS and CDR2 is YYNGEE in the germline V gene. This CDR3 comprises 17 residues. Between the trimmed V and J ends, which lost 0 bases and 2 bases, there was a span of 17 bases. The source of this sequence is a human donor with non-small cell lung cancer who had a complete response to radiotherapy plus ipilimumab. The rearrangement links TRBV9 to TRBJ1-2; maybe TRBD1 (6 bases). Sequencing was performed on peripheral blood, taken from a patient treated with radiotherapy plus ipilimumab. In DNA, the CDR3 is TGTGCCAGCAGCGTAGATGATGTTCGGGGGGCGAACTATGGCTACACCTTC. Residues: CASSVDDVRGANYGYTF.